The clone carrying this TCR beta chain was detected once. Antigen specificity is unknown. Via MiXCR, TCRdb re-called the 5' RACE reads, giving one row per CDR3 protein. The sample includes fewer than 450,000 distinct CDR3 sequences, roughly 21% of them seen just once. These data belong to a study of T-cell memory formation after mild COVID-19. Notes on the study in general: Pre-infection memory contained some responding clones, which suggested that cross-reactive memory had joined. The CD4+ clones that contracted clustered mainly within CM and EM, and the CD8+ clones concentrated in EMRA.

Germline CDR1 reads LNHNV; CDR2 reads YYDKDF (reference sequence). The CDR3 is 13 amino acids. V lost 0 bases and J lost 2, with 5 bases in between. The TCR originated in an adult woman who had mild COVID-19 (a few samples of this study predate the infection). Cell type and time point are not known. The chain recombines TRBV15 with TRBJ2-7; D not certain. The sequenced sample consisted of PBMCs or a T cell subset sorted from them (not recorded which). CDR3 in amino acids: CATSRDRTYEQYF. CDR3 nucleotides: TGTGCCACCAGCAGAGACCGTACCTACGAGCAGTACTTC.